This T cell receptor beta chain was retrieved from a study of beta chain features in type 1 diabetes. At the level of the study: Across the samples, roughly 98,000,000 sorted cells were examined in total.

Germline-derived CDR1 and CDR2 are LGHNA and YNFKEQ. The CDR3 extends over 14 amino acids. Sequencing targeted expressed TCRB transcripts, as all isolated RNA had been reverse transcribed. Sequenced by immunoSEQ multiplex PCR; TCRdb stores in-frame clones only, minus some. Found here are about 260,000 clones, around 68% of them singletons; the top ten hold around 0.05%. As regards this clone: The antigen is undetermined. The junction departs from the called germline gene at one end, perhaps through a read error.

Around 120 mL of blood, on average, came from one heparinised draw per donor. Study conclusions and caveats: In comparison with healthy donors, patients had naive, central memory and Treg TCRB repertoires that appeared more similar. In cDNA sequencing, cells with high TCR expression could be over-represented.

Sequencing used naive CD4+ T cells from blood. V is TRBV4-2 and J is TRBJ2-2, with 8 bases aligning to TRBD1. This clonotype was sampled from a man aged 30 to 45 in good health. For the CDR3, the DNA is TGTGCCGGCAGGACAGGGCCGAACACCGGGGAGCTGTTTTTT. This gives the protein CAGRTGPNTGELFF.